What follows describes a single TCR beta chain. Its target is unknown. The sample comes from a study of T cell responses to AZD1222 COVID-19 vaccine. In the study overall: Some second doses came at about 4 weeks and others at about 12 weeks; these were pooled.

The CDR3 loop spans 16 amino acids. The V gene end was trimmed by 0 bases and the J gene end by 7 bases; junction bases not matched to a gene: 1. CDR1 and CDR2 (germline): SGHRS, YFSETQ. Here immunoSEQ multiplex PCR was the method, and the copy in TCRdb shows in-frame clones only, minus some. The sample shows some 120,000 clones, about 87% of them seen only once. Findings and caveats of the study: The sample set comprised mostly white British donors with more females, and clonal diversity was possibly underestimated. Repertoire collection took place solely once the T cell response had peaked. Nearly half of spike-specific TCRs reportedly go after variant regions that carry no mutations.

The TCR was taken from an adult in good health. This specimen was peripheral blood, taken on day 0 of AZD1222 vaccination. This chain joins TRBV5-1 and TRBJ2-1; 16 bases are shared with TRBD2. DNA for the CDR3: TGCGCCAGCAGCTTGGGGGGACTAGCGGGAGGGAATGAGCAGTTCTTC. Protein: CASSLGGLAGGNEQFF.